This TCR beta chain was identified in a study of vaccination and CD4 T cells after COVID-19. Study details: Six males and four females constituted the convalescent cohort, two of whom were Hispanic. The study collected post-vaccine samples a median around 73 days after dose two, with a range of 14 to 241.

The study sequenced cultured CD4+ T cell DNA using the Oncomine TCR Beta short-read assay. Researchers extracted genomic DNA from CD4+ T cells that had been cultured. TCRdb called the PCR reads again in MiXCR, with one record for every CDR3 protein. The sample includes fewer than 15,000 distinct CDR3 sequences, almost 40% of them seen just once. This clonotype was seen a few times. Antigen specificity is unknown. V was clipped by 6 bases and J by 3 bases; unmatched bases: 10. CDR1 is SNHLY and CDR2 is FYNNEI in the germline V gene. The CDR3 runs to 15 residues. As for treatment: approximately 10-day PBMC culture with coronavirus spike peptide pools or control peptides (ViraFEST assay).

The source material was CD4+ T cells from blood, cultured in vitro. This receptor was identified in a human donor who had recovered from COVID-19. The rearrangement uses TRBV2 and TRBJ2-5, with 7 bases matching TRBD1. The CDR3 here is CASSRQGIGKETQYF. The CDR3 nucleotides are TGTGCCAGCAGCCGACAGGGAATTGGTAAAGAGACCCAGTACTTC.